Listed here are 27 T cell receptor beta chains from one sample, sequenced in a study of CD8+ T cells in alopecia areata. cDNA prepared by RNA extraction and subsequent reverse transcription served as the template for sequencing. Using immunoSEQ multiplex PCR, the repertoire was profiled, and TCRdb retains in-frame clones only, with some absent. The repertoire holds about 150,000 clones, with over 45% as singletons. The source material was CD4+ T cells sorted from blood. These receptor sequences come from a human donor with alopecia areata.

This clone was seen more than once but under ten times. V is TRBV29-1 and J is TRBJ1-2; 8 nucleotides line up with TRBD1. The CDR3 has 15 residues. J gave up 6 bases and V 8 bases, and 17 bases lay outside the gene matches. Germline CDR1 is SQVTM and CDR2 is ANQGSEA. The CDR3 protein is CSCFPGGRVDNGYTF. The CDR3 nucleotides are TGCAGCTGTTTCCCAGGGGGCCGGGTGGATAATGGCTACACCTTC.

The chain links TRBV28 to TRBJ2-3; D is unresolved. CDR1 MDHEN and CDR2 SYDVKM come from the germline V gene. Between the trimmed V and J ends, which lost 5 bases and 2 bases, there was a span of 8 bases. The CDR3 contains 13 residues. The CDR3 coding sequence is TGTGCCAGCAGTCTGAGACTCACAGATACGCAGTATTTT. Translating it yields CASSLRLTDTQYF.

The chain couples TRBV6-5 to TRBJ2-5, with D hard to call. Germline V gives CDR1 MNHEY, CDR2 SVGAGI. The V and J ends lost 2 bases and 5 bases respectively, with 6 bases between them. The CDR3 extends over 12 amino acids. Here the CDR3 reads CASSYTQETQYF. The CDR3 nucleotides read TGTGCCAGCAGTTACACGCAGGAGACCCAGTACTTC.

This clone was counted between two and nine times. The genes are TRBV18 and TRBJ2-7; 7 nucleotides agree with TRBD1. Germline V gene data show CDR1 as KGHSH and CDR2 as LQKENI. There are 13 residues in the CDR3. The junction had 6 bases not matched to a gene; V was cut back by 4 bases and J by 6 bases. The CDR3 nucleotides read TGTGCCAGCTCACTGACCGACAGGGTCGAGCAGTACTTC. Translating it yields CASSLTDRVEQYF.

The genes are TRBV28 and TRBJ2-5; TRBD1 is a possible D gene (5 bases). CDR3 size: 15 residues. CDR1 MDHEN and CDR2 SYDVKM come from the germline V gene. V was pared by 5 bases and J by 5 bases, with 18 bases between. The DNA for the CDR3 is TGTGCCAGCAGTGTTTCCAGGGCGGTTGGGGAGACCCAGTACTTC. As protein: CASSVSRAVGETQYF.

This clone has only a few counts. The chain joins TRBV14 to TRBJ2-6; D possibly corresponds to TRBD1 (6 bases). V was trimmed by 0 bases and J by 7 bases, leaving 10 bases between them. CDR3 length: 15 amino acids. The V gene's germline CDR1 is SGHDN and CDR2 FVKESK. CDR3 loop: CASSQDRGIANVLTF. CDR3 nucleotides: TGTGCCAGCAGCCAAGACAGGGGCATTGCCAACGTCCTGACTTTC.

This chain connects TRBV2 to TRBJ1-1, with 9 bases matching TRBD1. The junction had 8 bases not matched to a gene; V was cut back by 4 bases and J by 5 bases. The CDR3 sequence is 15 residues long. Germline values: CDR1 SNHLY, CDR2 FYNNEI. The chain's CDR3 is CASSVKGQGGTEAFF. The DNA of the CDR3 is TGTGCCAGCAGTGTTAAGGGACAGGGTGGGACTGAAGCTTTCTTT. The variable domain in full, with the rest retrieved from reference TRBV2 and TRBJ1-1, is EPEVTQTPSHQVTQMGQEVILRCVPISNHLYFYWYRQILGQKVEFLVSFYNNEISEKSEIFDDQFSVERPDGSNFTLKIRSTKLEDSAMYFCASSVKGQGGTEAFFGQGTRLTVV.

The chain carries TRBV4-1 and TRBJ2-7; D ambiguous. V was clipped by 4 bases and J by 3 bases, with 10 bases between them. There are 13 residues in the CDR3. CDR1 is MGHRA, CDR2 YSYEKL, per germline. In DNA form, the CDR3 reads TGCGCCAGCAGCCTGCGCATGAGCTACGAGCAGTACTTC. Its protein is CASSLRMSYEQYF.

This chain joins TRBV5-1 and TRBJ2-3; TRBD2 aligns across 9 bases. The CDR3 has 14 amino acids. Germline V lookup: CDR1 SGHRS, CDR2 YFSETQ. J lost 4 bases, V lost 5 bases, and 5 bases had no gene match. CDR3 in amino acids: CASRTSGQADTQYF. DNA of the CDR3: TGCGCCAGCAGGACTAGCGGCCAGGCAGATACGCAGTATTTT. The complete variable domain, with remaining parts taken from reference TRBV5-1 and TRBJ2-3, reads KAGVTQTPRYLIKTRGQQVTLSCSPISGHRSVSWYQQTPGQGLQFLFEYFSETQRNKGNFPGRFSGRQFSNSRSEMNVSTLELGDSALYLCASRTSGQADTQYFGPGTRLTVL.

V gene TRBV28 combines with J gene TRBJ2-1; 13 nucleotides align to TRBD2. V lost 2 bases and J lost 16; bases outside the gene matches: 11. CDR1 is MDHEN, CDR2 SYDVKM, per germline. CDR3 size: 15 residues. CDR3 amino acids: CASSLPTGLAGAVFF. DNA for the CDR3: TGTGCCAGCAGTTTACCCACCGGACTAGCGGGAGCGGTTTTCTTC.

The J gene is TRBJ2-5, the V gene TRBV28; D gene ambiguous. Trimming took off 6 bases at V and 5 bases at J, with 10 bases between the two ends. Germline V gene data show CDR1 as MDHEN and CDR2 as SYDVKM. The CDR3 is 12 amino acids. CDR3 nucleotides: TGTGCCAGCAGGGTATCCGGGGAGACCCAGTACTTC. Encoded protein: CASRVSGETQYF.

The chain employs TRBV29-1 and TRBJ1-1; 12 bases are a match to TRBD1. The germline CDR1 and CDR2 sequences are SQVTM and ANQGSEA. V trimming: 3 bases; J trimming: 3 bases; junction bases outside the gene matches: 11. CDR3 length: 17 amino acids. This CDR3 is CSVDKGPGQGAYTEAFF. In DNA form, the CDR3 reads TGCAGCGTTGATAAGGGGCCGGGACAGGGGGCTTACACTGAAGCTTTCTTT.

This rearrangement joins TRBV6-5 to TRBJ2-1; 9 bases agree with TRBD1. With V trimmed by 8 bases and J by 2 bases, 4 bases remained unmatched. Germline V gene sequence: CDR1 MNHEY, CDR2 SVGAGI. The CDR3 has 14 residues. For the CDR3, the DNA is TGTGCCAGCTACGGGACAGGGACCTACAATGAGCAGTTCTTC. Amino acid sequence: CASYGTGTYNEQFF.

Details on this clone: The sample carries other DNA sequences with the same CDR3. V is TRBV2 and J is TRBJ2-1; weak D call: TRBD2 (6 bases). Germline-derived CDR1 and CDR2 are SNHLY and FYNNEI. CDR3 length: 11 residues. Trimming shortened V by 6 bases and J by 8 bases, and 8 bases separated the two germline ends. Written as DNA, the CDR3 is TGTGCCAGCAGACTAGCCGATGAGCAGTTCTTC. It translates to CASRLADEQFF.

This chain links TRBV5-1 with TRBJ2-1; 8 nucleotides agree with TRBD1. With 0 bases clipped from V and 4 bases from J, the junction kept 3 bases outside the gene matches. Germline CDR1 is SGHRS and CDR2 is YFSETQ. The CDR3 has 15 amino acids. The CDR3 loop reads CASSLGGQGYNEQFF. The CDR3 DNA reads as TGCGCCAGCAGCTTGGGAGGACAGGGTTACAATGAGCAGTTCTTC.

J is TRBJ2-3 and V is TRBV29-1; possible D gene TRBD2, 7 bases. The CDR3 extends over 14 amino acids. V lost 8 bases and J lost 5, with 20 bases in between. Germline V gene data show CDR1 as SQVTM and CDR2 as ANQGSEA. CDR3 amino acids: CSFRRGGGEDTQYF. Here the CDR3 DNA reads TGCAGCTTCAGAAGAGGAGGGGGGGAAGATACGCAGTATTTT.

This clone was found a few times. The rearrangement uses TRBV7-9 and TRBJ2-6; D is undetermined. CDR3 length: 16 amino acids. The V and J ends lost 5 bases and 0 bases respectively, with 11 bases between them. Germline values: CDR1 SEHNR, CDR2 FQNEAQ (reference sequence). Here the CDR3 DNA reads TGTGCCAGCAGCCCAAGAAGTGCCTCTGGGGCCAACGTCCTGACTTTC. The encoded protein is CASSPRSASGANVLTF.

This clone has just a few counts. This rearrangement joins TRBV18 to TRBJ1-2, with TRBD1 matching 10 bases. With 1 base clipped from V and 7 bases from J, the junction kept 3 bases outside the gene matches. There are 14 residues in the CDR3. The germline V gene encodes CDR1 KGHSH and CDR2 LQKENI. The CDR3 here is CASSPLGQGTGYTF. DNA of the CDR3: TGTGCCAGCTCACCACTGGGACAGGGGACTGGCTACACCTTC. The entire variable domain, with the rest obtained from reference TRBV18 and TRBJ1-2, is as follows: NAGVMQNPRHLVRRRGQEARLRCSPMKGHSHVYWYRQLPEEGLKFMVYLQKENIIDESGMPKERFSAEFPKEGPSILRIQQVVRGDSAAYFCASSPLGQGTGYTFGSGTRLTVV.

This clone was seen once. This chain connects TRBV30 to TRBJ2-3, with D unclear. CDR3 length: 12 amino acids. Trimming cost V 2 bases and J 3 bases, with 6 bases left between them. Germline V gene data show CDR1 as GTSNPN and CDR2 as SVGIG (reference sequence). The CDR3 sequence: CAWSRRTDTQYF. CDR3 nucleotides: TGTGCCTGGAGTAGACGTACAGATACGCAGTATTTT.

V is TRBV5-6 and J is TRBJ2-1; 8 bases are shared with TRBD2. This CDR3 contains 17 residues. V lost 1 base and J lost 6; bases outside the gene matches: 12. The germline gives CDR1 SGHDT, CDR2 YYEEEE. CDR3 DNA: TGTGCCAGCAGCTTGAGGGAGCGGGAGCGTTTTCGCAATGAGCAGTTCTTC. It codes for CASSLRERERFRNEQFF.

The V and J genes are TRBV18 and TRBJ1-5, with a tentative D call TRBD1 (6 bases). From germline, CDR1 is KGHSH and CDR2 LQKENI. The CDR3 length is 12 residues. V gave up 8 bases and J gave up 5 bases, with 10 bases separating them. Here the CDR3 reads CASRRTDQPQHF. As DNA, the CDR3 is TGTGCCAGCCGAAGGACAGATCAGCCCCAGCATTTT.

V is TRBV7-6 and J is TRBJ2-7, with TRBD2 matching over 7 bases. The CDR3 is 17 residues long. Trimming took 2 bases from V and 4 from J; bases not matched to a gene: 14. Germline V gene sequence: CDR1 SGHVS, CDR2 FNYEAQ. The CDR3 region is CASSLSSWGGEGYEQYF. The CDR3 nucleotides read TGTGCCAGCAGCTTAAGCAGTTGGGGGGGTGAAGGATACGAGCAGTACTTC. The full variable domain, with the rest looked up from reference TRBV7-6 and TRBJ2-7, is GAGVSQSPRYKVTKRGQDVALRCDPISGHVSLYWYRQALGQGPEFLTYFNYEAQQDKSGLPNDRFSAERPEGSISTLTIQRTEQRDSAMYRCASSLSSWGGEGYEQYFGPGTRLTVT.

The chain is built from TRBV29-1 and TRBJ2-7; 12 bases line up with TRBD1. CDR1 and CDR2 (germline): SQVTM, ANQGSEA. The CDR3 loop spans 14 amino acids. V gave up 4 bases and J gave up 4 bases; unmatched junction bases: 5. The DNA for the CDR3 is TGCAGCGTTGGGGACAGGGGGCTCTCATACGAGCAGTACTTC. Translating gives CSVGDRGLSYEQYF.

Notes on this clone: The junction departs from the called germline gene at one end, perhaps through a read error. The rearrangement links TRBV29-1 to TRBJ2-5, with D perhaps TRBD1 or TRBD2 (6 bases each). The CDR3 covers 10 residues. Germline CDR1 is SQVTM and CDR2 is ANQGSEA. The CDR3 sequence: CSVFGGGVDF. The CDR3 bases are TGCAGCGTTTTTGGAGGGGGAGTCGACTTC.

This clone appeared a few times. DNA of the CDR3: TGTGCCAGCAGTTCCCGGGTTAGGTACGAGCAGTACTTC. This codes for CASSSRVRYEQYF. The chain combines TRBV27 with TRBJ2-7; D not resolved. From germline, CDR1 is MNHEY and CDR2 SMNVEV (reference sequence). The V end lost 4 bases, the J end lost 4 bases, and 11 bases lay between the germline ends. The CDR3 runs 13 residues.

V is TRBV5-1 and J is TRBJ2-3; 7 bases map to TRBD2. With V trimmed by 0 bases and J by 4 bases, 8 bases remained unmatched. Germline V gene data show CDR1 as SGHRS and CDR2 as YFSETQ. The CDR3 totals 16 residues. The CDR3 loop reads CASSLEAGVLADTQYF. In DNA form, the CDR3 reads TGCGCCAGCAGCTTGGAGGCGGGAGTACTCGCAGATACGCAGTATTTT.

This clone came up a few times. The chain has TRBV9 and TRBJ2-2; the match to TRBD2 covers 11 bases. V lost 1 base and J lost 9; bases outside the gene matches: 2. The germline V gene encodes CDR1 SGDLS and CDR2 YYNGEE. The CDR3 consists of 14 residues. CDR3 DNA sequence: TGTGCCAGCAGCGTAACTAGCGGGAGCTGGGAGCTGTTTTTT. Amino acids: CASSVTSGSWELFF. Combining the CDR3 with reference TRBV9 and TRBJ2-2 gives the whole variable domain DSGVTQTPKHLITATGQRVTLRCSPRSGDLSVYWYQQSLDQGLQFLIQYYNGEERAKGNILERFSAQQFPDLHSELNLSSLELGDSALYFCASSVTSGSWELFFGEGSRLTVL.